Listed below are T cell receptor beta chains from one sample, sequenced in a study of T cells in Graves' hyperthyroidism and ophthalmopathy. TCRdb reprocessed the multiplex PCR reads with MiXCR, giving one entry per CDR3 protein. The sample contains hundreds of thousands of distinct CDR3 sequences, around 38% of which appear only once. The sequencing sample was made of blood. The receptors were sampled from a man aged 18 to 35 with Graves' hyperthyroidism. The CDR3 runs from the conserved cysteine through the conserved F or W. Each record gives: clone size, J gene, V gene, D gene, CDR3 DNA, CDR3 protein. D genes are given only for firm matches. Part of the rows lack a size; the others show once, few, many or a class for expanded clones.

size: once
J: TRBJ1-5
V: TRBV10-2
D: -
DNA: TGTGCCAGCAGTCACCCCCAAGAGGGGCCCCAGCCCCAGCATTTT
CDR3: CASSHPQEGPQPQHF

size: -
J: TRBJ2-2
V: TRBV7-9
D: TRBD2
DNA: TGTGCCAGCAGCCAACGGACTAGCGGCGGGGTTTCCGGGGAGCTGTTTTTT
CDR3: CASSQRTSGGVSGELFF

size: -
J: TRBJ1-6
V: TRBV10-3
D: -
DNA: TGTGCCAGCAGTTTATCGGGAGGGTCTTCACCCCTCCACTTT
CDR3: CASSLSGGSSPLHF

size: -
J: TRBJ2-5
V: TRBV24-1
D: TRBD2
DNA: TGTGCCACCAGTGACGGGGGGAATCAGGCCCAGTACTTC
CDR3: CATSDGGNQAQYF

size: many
J: TRBJ1-6
V: TRBV10-3
D: -
DNA: TGTGCCATCAGTGGAAGTGGCTCACCCCTCCACTTT
CDR3: CAISGSGSPLHF

size: -
J: TRBJ2-2
V: TRBV7-9
D: -
DNA: TGTGCCAGCGGCCCATGGGGCACCGGGGAGCTGTTTTTT
CDR3: CASGPWGTGELFF

size: many
J: TRBJ2-6
V: TRBV7-8
D: -
DNA: TGTGCCAGCAGCCCCCCCCACTCTGGGGCCAACGTCCTGACTTTC
CDR3: CASSPPHSGANVLTF

size: many
J: TRBJ1-1
V: TRBV7-9
D: -
DNA: TGTGCCAGCAGCTTTGACAGTAACACTGAAGCTTTCTTT
CDR3: CASSFDSNTEAFF

size: -
J: TRBJ1-1
V: TRBV12-3/TRBV12-4
D: -
DNA: TGTGCCAGCAGTCCGGGCCGCCGATACTTGGCTTTCTTT
CDR3: CASSPGRRYLAFF

size: -
J: TRBJ1-4
V: TRBV29-1
D: -
DNA: TGCAGCGTTGACGACAGGAGAAACGAAAAACTGTTTTTT
CDR3: CSVDDRRNEKLFF

size: -
J: TRBJ2-7
V: TRBV29-1
D: TRBD1
DNA: TGCAGCGTTGTGTCCCTGCAGGGGGCCTACGAGCAGTACTTC
CDR3: CSVVSLQGAYEQYF

size: -
J: TRBJ2-7
V: TRBV7-2
D: TRBD2
DNA: TGTGCCAGCAGCTTAAGCTTACCCTGGGAGGGCTACGAGCAGTACTTC
CDR3: CASSLSLPWEGYEQYF

size: few
J: TRBJ2-7
V: TRBV9
D: -
DNA: TGTGCCAGCAGCGTAGGCGGGGTGGGGTACGAGCAGTACTTC
CDR3: CASSVGGVGYEQYF

size: once
J: TRBJ2-6
V: TRBV7-9
D: -
DNA: TGTGCCAGCAGCCCGAACGACGGGGCCAACGTCCTGACTTTC
CDR3: CASSPNDGANVLTF

size: many
J: TRBJ2-5
V: TRBV19
D: TRBD1
DNA: TGTGCCAGTAGTCCCCCGACAGGGTGGGAGACCCAGTACTTC
CDR3: CASSPPTGWETQYF

size: many
J: TRBJ1-1
V: TRBV29-1
D: -
DNA: TGCAGCGTTGAAGAGGTGGGTGGCACTGAAGCTTTCTTT
CDR3: CSVEEVGGTEAFF

size: many
J: TRBJ2-5
V: TRBV7-7
D: -
DNA: TGTGCTAGCAGCGCCCGACAGGACTGGGAAGAGACCCAGTACTTC
CDR3: CASSARQDWEETQYF

size: once
J: TRBJ2-5
V: TRBV5-1
D: TRBD2
DNA: TGCGCCAGCAGCTTGGCCTTAACAGCGGGGGGAGAGACCCAGTACTTC
CDR3: CASSLALTAGGETQYF

size: few
J: TRBJ1-5
V: TRBV12-3/TRBV12-4
D: -
DNA: TGTGCCAGCAGTACTTTGGGGGCGGGAGATCAGCCCCAGCATTTT
CDR3: CASSTLGAGDQPQHF